Listed here are 22 T cell receptor beta chains from one sample, sequenced in a study of blood T cells in healthy people across ages (dated by TCRdb to about 2015). Libraries were constructed by 5' RACE. A second PCR of roughly 6 to 11 cycles was run with a J-beta primer mix and a sample-barcoded 5' primer. TCRdb ran its own pipeline on the public reads, namely fastp trimming at Q25 and MiXCR clone calling, and kept in-frame beta chains. For every CDR3 protein sequence, its rows merge into one entry that carries the most common genes and DNA. The table for this sample lists around 1,900,000 distinct CDR3 sequences; about two fifths of them were counted only once. In total, the top ten clones hold 23% of the sample. Sequenced sample: blood. The receptors here all came from a human donor in good health.

The rearrangement joins TRBV9 to TRBJ2-1, with 9 nucleotides matching TRBD2. Germline V gene lookup returns CDR1 SGDLS and CDR2 YYNGEE. This CDR3 region has 16 residues. Germline trimming cut 6 bases from V and 3 bases from J; bases unmatched to any gene: 10. Here the CDR3 reads CASTLSGGTIYNEQFF. CDR3 nucleotide sequence: TGTGCCAGCACCCTAAGCGGGGGGACCATCTACAATGAGCAGTTCTTC.

The chain employs TRBV2 and TRBJ1-1, with 9 bases identical to TRBD1. Germline V gene lookup returns CDR1 SNHLY and CDR2 FYNNEI. After removal of 0 bases from V and 3 bases from J, the junction contained 5 bases not matched to a gene. The CDR3 runs to 16 residues. CDR3 sequence (DNA): TGTGCCAGCAGTGAAGCAGGGACAGGGCCTGACACTGAAGCTTTCTTT. This codes for CASSEAGTGPDTEAFF.

This clonotype appeared a few times. The chain employs TRBV7-9 and TRBJ2-5, with 8 nucleotides matching TRBD1. From germline, CDR1 is SEHNR and CDR2 FQNEAQ (reference sequence). The V gene end was trimmed by 6 bases and the J gene end by 5 bases; junction bases not matched to a gene: 8. This CDR3 spans 14 amino acids. The CDR3 is CASRQQGEAETQYF. CDR3 nucleotides: TGTGCCAGCAGACAACAGGGGGAAGCGGAGACCCAGTACTTC.

In the case of this clonotype: At one end the junction does not follow the germline gene, possibly because of a read error. The V call is TRBV28, the J call TRBJ1-2; D unresolved. The CDR3 totals 12 residues. The germline V gene encodes CDR1 MDHEN and CDR2 SYDVKM. CDR3 residues: CAGSPHSYGYTF. The CDR3 DNA sequence: TGTGCCGGCAGCCCCCATAGCTATGGCTACACCTTC.

The chain joins TRBV29-1 to TRBJ1-1, with a weak D call TRBD1 (6 bases). CDR3 length equals 13 residues. V lost 4 bases and J lost 5, with 14 bases in between. CDR1 is SQVTM and CDR2 is ANQGSEA in the germline V gene. CDR3 coding DNA: TGCAGCGTTGCAACAGGGACCGGGACTGAAGCTTTCTTT. Amino acid sequence: CSVATGTGTEAFF.

This clonotype was seen a handful of times. In DNA, the CDR3 is TGTGCCAGCAGTTTTCCGGAGCCATATGGCTACACCTTC. It specifies CASSFPEPYGYTF. V is TRBV12-3 or TRBV12-4 and J is TRBJ1-2; D ambiguous. V shed 3 bases and J shed 5 bases, with 10 bases lying between them. The CDR3 is 13 amino acids.

The chain couples TRBV4-2 to TRBJ1-2; D is unresolved. CDR3 length equals 13 residues. The germline CDR1 and CDR2 sequences are LGHNA and YNFKEQ. V lost 0 bases and J lost 10, with 12 bases in between. CDR3 bases: TGTGCCAGCAGCCAAGATCAGGCTAGCGACTACACCTTC. It codes for CASSQDQASDYTF.

V is TRBV12-3 or TRBV12-4 and J is TRBJ2-7; 8 bases are a match to TRBD2. This CDR3 is 16 amino acids long. V dropped 8 bases and J dropped 5; count of bases not matched to a gene: 17. The CDR3 loop reads CASGSGGYSPAHEQYF. CDR3 DNA sequence: TGTGCCAGCGGATCGGGGGGGTATTCTCCCGCCCACGAGCAGTACTTC.

The chain recombines TRBV7-2 with TRBJ1-2, with a possible D match to TRBD1 (6 bases). V lost 4 bases, J lost 6 bases, and 18 bases lay in between. The CDR3 consists of 15 residues. From germline, CDR1 is SGHTA and CDR2 FQGNSA. The CDR3 DNA reads TGTGCCAGCAGCTCGGGGGCCTACAGGGTGCATGGCTACACCTTC. Translated: CASSSGAYRVHGYTF.

The J gene is TRBJ2-5, the V gene TRBV7-6, with D possibly TRBD1 on 6 matching bases. Per germline, CDR1 SGHVS and CDR2 FNYEAQ. Trimming removed 8 bases at V and 1 base at J, with 11 bases between. CDR3 size: 13 residues. CDR3 residues: CASGGEGQETQYF. CDR3 nucleotides: TGTGCCAGCGGGGGCGAGGGCCAAGAGACCCAGTACTTC.

V and J are TRBV12-3 or TRBV12-4 and TRBJ2-1; a possible D gene is TRBD2 (5 bases). The CDR3 spans 19 residues. Deletions cut 7 bases from V and 1 base from J, with 26 bases between. The DNA of the CDR3 is TGTGCCAGCACCACCAGCATTTGGTCTAGCCCTTCTTCCTACAATGAGCAGTTCTTC. It encodes CASTTSIWSSPSSYNEQFF.

This chain joins TRBV11-3 and TRBJ2-1, with TRBD1 as a possible D gene (5 bases). Between the trimmed V and J ends, which lost 0 bases and 7 bases, there was a span of 10 bases. Germline assignment: CDR1 SGHNT and CDR2 YENEEA. The CDR3 consists of 14 residues. CDR3: CASSLEARVNEQFF. Here the CDR3 DNA reads TGTGCCAGCAGCTTAGAGGCCAGGGTAAATGAGCAGTTCTTC. The full variable domain, rest sourced from reference TRBV11-3 and TRBJ2-1, is EAGVVQSPRYKIIEKKQPVAFWCNPISGHNTLYWYLQNLGQGPELLIRYENEEAVDDSQLPKDRFSAERLKGVDSTLKIQPAELGDSAVYLCASSLEARVNEQFFGPGTRLTVL.

This clonotype was counted a single time. This rearrangement joins TRBV5-1 to TRBJ2-4; TRBD1 matches 9 bases. The end of the DNA fits TRBJ2-7 better, so the J call may be wrong. CDR1 and CDR2 (germline): SGHRS, YFSETQ. This CDR3 comprises 16 residues. The CDR3 nucleotides are TGCGCCAGCAGACAAGGAACAGGGGGCACTTCCTACGAGCAGTACTTC. Its protein product is CASRQGTGGTSYEQYF.

This clonotype was seen only a few times. The chain recombines TRBV12-3 or TRBV12-4 with TRBJ2-7; no clear D gene. Trimming pared 8 bases from V and 7 bases from J, leaving 12 bases between. This CDR3 contains 11 residues. CDR3 protein: CASCLESEQYF. CDR3 coding DNA: TGTGCCAGCTGTCTAGAGTCGGAGCAGTACTTC.

This clonotype was detected only a few times. This chain joins TRBV7-9 and TRBJ2-3, with unresolved D. Germline values: CDR1 SEHNR, CDR2 FQNEAQ (reference sequence). With 5 bases removed from V and 7 bases from J, the gap between germline ends came to 19 bases. CDR3 size: 15 residues. This CDR3 reads CASSLPFGLRNTQYF. The CDR3 DNA reads as TGTGCCAGCAGCCTACCATTCGGCCTTCGTAATACGCAGTATTTT.

The chain joins TRBV20-1 to TRBJ2-3; 8 bases are a match to TRBD1. Trimming took 3 bases from V and 2 from J; bases not matched to a gene: 10. The CDR3 runs to 16 residues. Germline V gives CDR1 DFQATT, CDR2 SNEGSKA (reference sequence). The CDR3 DNA is TGCAGTGCTAGGCTCACCCCGACAGGGGACACAGATACGCAGTATTTT. Protein product: CSARLTPTGDTDTQYF.

The chain employs TRBV5-5 and TRBJ2-7; possibly TRBD2 for D (6 bases). CDR1 SGHKS and CDR2 YYEKEE come from the germline V gene (reference sequence). This CDR3 comprises 14 residues. V was trimmed by 4 bases and J by 4 bases, leaving 15 bases between them. The CDR3 protein is CASSVVSGVYEQYF. In DNA, the CDR3 is TGTGCCAGCAGCGTGGTTTCGGGGGTGTACGAGCAGTACTTC.

This clonotype occurred many times. Here the CDR3 DNA reads TGCAATGACGCCCCCTACGAGCAGTACTTC. It specifies CNDAPYEQYF. The chain recombines TRBV29-1 with TRBJ2-7; D gene unclear. The CDR3 sequence is 10 residues long. From germline, CDR1 is SQVTM and CDR2 ANQGSEA.

As DNA, the CDR3 is TGTGCCAGCAGCACTAGTAGCCTCCAAGAGACCCAGTACTTC. Its protein is CASSTSSLQETQYF. V and J are TRBV27 and TRBJ2-5; possible D gene TRBD2, 5 bases. The germline CDR1 and CDR2 sequences are MNHEY and SMNVEV (reference sequence). The CDR3 spans 14 residues. V was pared by 6 bases and J by 1 base, with 12 bases between.

This clonotype showed up just a few times. Here the CDR3 DNA reads TGTGCCAGCAAGAAGAAATACAATGAGCAGTTCTTC. Translation gives CASKKKYNEQFF. J is TRBJ2-1 and V is TRBV6-2 or TRBV6-3; D uncertain. The CDR3 sequence is 12 residues long. Germline V gene data show CDR1 as MNHEY and CDR2 as SVGEGT. V was cut by 7 bases and J by 4 bases, with 8 bases left in between.

This chain joins TRBV5-1 and TRBJ2-1, with 7 bases fitting TRBD1. CDR3 length equals 15 residues. Per germline, CDR1 SGHRS and CDR2 YFSETQ. V dropped 0 bases and J dropped 4; count of bases not matched to a gene: 4. Written as DNA, the CDR3 is TGCGCCAGCAGCTTGGAGGACAGGCATTACAATGAGCAGTTCTTC. Its protein product is CASSLEDRHYNEQFF.

Worth noting for this clonotype: A read error may be the cause here, since a much bigger clone is one base away. The chain carries TRBV6-1 and TRBJ1-2; D not certain. Germline values: CDR1 MNHNS, CDR2 SASEGT. The CDR3 covers 13 residues. The CDR3 DNA reads as TGTGCCAGCAGTGAAGACAGTAACTATGGCTGCACCTTC. Its translation: CASSEDSNYGCTF.